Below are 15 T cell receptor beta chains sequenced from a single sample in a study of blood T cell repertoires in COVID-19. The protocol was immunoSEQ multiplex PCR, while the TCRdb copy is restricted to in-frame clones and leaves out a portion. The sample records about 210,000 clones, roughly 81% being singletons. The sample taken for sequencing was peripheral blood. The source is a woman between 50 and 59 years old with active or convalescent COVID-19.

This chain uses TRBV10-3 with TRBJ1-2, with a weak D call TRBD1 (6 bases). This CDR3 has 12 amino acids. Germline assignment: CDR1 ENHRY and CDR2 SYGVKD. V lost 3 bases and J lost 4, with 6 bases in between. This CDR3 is CAISEQGYGYTF. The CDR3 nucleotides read TGTGCCATCAGTGAACAGGGCTATGGCTACACCTTC.

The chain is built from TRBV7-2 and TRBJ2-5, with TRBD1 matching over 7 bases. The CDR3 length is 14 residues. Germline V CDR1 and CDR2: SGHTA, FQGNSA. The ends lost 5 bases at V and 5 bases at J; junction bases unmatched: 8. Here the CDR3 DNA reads TGTGCCAGCAGCCCTCGACAGGGAAGCGAGACCCAGTACTTC. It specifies CASSPRQGSETQYF.

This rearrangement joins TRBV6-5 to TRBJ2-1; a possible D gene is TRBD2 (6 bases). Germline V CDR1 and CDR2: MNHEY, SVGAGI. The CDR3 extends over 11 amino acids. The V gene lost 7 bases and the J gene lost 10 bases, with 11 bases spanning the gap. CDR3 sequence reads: CASTNGGEQFF. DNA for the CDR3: TGTGCCAGCACCAATGGGGGGGAGCAGTTCTTC.

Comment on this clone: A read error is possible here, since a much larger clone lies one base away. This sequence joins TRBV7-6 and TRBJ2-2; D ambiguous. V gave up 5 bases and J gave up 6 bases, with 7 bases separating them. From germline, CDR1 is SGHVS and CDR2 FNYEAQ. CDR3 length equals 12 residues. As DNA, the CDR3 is TGTGCCAGCAGCCGTCCGGCCGGGGAGCTGTTTTTT. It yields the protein CASSRPAGELFF.

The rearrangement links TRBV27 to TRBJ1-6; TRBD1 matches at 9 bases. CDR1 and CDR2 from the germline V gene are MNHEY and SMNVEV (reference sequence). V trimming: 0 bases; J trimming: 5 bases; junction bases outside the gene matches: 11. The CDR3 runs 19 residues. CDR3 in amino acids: CASSLSPPGQGMDNSPLHF. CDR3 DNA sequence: TGTGCCAGCAGTTTATCCCCTCCGGGACAGGGAATGGATAATTCACCCCTCCACTTT.

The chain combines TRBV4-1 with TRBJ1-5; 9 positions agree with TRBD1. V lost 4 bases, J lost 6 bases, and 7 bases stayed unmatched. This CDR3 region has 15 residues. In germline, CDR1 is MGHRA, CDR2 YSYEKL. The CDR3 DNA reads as TGCGCCAGCAGCCCTGGACAGGGGAATACTCAGCCCCAGCATTTT. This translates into CASSPGQGNTQPQHF.

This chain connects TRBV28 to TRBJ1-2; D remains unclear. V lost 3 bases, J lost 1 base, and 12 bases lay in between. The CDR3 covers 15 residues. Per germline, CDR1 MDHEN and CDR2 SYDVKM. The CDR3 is CASSFPRGVNYGYTF. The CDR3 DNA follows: TGTGCCAGCAGTTTTCCGCGGGGAGTTAACTATGGCTACACCTTC.

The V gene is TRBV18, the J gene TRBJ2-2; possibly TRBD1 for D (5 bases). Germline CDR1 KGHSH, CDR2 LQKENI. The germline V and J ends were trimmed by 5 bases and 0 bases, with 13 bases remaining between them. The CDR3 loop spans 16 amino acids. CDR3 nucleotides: TGTGCCAGCTCAGCCAATCAGGGTACGAACACCGGGGAGCTGTTTTTT. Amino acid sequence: CASSANQGTNTGELFF.

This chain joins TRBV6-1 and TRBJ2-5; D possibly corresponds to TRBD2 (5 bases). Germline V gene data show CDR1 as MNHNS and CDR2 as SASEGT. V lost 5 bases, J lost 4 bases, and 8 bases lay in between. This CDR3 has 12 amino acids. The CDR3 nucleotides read TGTGCCAGCAGTAGGGAGCCAGAGACCCAGTACTTC. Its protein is CASSREPETQYF.

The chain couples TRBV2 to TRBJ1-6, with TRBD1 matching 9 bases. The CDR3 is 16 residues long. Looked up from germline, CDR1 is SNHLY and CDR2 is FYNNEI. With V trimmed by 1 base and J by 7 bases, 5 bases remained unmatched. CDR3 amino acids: CASSEEQGARNSPLHF. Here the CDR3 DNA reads TGTGCCAGCAGTGAAGAACAGGGGGCGCGGAATTCACCCCTCCACTTT. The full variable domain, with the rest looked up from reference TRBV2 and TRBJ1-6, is EPEVTQTPSHQVTQMGQEVILRCVPISNHLYFYWYRQILGQKVEFLVSFYNNEISEKSEIFDDQFSVERPDGSNFTLKIRSTKLEDSAMYFCASSEEQGARNSPLHFGNGTRLTVT.

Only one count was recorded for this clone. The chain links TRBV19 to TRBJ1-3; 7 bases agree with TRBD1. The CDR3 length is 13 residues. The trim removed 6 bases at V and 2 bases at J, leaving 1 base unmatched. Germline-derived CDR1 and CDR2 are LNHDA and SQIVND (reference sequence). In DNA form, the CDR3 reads TGTGCCAGTAGACAGGGGCCTGGAAACACCATATATTTT. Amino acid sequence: CASRQGPGNTIYF.

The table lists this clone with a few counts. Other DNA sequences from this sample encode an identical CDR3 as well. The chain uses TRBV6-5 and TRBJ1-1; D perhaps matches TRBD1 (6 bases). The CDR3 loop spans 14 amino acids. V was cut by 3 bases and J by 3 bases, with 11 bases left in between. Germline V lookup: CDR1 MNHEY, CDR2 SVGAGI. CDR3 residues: CASSYRQGYTEAFF. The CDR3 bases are TGTGCCAGCAGTTATCGGCAGGGGTACACTGAAGCTTTCTTT.

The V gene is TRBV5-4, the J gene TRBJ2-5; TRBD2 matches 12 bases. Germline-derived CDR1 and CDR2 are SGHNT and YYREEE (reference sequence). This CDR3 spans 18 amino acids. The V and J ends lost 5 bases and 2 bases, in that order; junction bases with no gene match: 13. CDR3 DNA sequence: TGTGCCAGCAGTTTTCTCTGGACTAGCGGGAAGGGTCAAGAGACCCAGTACTTC. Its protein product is CASSFLWTSGKGQETQYF. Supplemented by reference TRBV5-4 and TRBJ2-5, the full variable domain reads ETGVTQSPTHLIKTRGQQVTLRCSSQSGHNTVSWYQQALGQGPQFIFQYYREEENGRGNFPPRFSGLQFPNYSSELNVNALELDDSALYLCASSFLWTSGKGQETQYFGPGTRLLVL.

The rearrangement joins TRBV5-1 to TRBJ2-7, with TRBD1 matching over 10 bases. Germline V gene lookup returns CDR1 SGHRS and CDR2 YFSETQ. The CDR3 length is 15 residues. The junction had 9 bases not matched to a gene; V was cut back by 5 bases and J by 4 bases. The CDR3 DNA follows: TGCGCCAGCAGGAGGGGACAGGGGAGTAGTTACGAGCAGTACGTC. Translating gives CASRRGQGSSYEQYV.

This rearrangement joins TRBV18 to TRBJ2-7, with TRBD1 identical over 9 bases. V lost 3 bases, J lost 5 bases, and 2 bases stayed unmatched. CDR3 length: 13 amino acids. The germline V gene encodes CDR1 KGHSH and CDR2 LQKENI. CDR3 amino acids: CASSPGDRDEQYV. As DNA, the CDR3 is TGTGCCAGCTCACCGGGGGACAGGGACGAGCAGTACGTC.